Below, 24 T cell receptor beta chains from the same sample are listed, as sequenced in a study of blood T cells in healthy people across ages. Primers used in a second PCR of roughly 6 to 12 cycles were a sample-barcoded 5' primer and a J-beta primer mix. Via MiXCR, TCRdb re-called the 5' RACE reads, giving one row per CDR3 protein. The table shows about 1.5 million distinct CDR3 sequences, with roughly 43% occurring only once. Input material: blood. These receptors all stem from a woman between 18 and 29 years old in good health.

This clonotype has only a few counts. The chain links TRBV7-8 to TRBJ2-2; TRBD1 might be the D (5 bases). In germline, CDR1 is SGHVS, CDR2 FQNEAQ. This CDR3 is 14 amino acids long. Trimming removed 2 bases at V and 6 bases at J, with 10 bases between. CDR3 loop: CASSLRQMSGELFF. The DNA of the CDR3 is TGTGCCAGCAGCTTAAGACAGATGTCCGGGGAGCTGTTTTTT.

The chain joins TRBV6-5 to TRBJ2-3; tentative D call: TRBD1 (7 bases). CDR3 length: 18 amino acids. The germline V and J ends were trimmed by 0 bases and 1 base, with 17 bases remaining between them. Germline CDR1 is MNHEY and CDR2 is SVGAGI. The chain's CDR3 is CASSYSPEARGGTDTQYF. CDR3 nucleotides: TGTGCCAGCAGTTACTCCCCTGAAGCCAGGGGGGGCACAGATACGCAGTATTTT.

This clonotype has a handful of counts. This chain links TRBV5-1 with TRBJ2-7; TRBD2 is a possible D gene (5 bases). Germline loops: CDR1 SGHRS, CDR2 YFSETQ. V was cut by 0 bases and J by 0 bases, with 13 bases left in between. The CDR3 has 16 residues. CDR3 residues: CASSLGPDSSSYEQYF. CDR3 nucleotides: TGCGCCAGCAGCTTGGGTCCGGACTCCAGCTCCTACGAGCAGTACTTC.

Only a few counts were recorded for this clonotype. This chain connects TRBV7-2 to TRBJ2-1, with TRBD2 matching over 11 bases. With V trimmed by 0 bases and J by 9 bases, 13 bases remained unmatched. CDR3 length equals 18 residues. Germline CDR1 and CDR2: SGHTA and FQGNSA. The CDR3 DNA reads as TGTGCCAGCAGCTTAGCACTAGCGGGAGTCATAGTTCCGTTTGAGCAGTTCTTC. It specifies CASSLALAGVIVPFEQFF.

The V gene is TRBV10-3, the J gene TRBJ2-7; D ambiguous. V was cut by 6 bases and J by 6 bases, with 12 bases left in between. From germline, CDR1 is ENHRY and CDR2 SYGVKD. The CDR3 runs to 12 residues. This CDR3 is CAIRSDRSEQYF. The CDR3 nucleotides are TGTGCCATCAGATCAGACCGGTCCGAGCAGTACTTC.

The chain employs TRBV15 and TRBJ2-3, with D uncertain. The CDR3 runs to 16 residues. V lost 1 base, J lost 8 bases, and 19 bases lay in between. Germline loops: CDR1 LNHNV, CDR2 YYDKDF (reference sequence). CDR3 sequence: CATSRGQETSPGTQYF. As DNA, the CDR3 is TGTGCCACCAGCAGAGGCCAAGAGACTTCCCCAGGTACGCAGTATTTT.

This clonotype was picked up one time. Mismatch with germline at one junction end may stem from a read error. This rearrangement joins TRBV7-9 to TRBJ2-5; D remains ambiguous. Germline CDR1 SEHNR, CDR2 FQNEAQ (reference sequence). The CDR3 is made up of 12 amino acids. CDR3 sequence: CTSSLEAETQYF. DNA for the CDR3: TGTACCAGCAGCTTGGAAGCAGAGACCCAGTACTTC.

This chain links TRBV29-1 with TRBJ2-5, with D possibly being TRBD2 (7 bases). CDR3 length equals 14 residues. CDR1 SQVTM and CDR2 ANQGSEA come from the germline V gene. V dropped 6 bases and J dropped 11 bases, with 25 bases sitting between them. The CDR3 reads CSVPAGALYNEQYF. Written as DNA, the CDR3 is TGCAGCGTGCCGGCGGGGGCGCTTTACAATGAGCAGTACTTC.

The chain has TRBV20-1 and TRBJ1-2; 8 nucleotides match TRBD1. There are 16 residues in the CDR3. Per the germline V gene, CDR1 is DFQATT and CDR2 is SNEGSKA (reference sequence). Germline trimming cut 6 bases from V and 4 bases from J; bases unmatched to any gene: 16. CDR3 sequence: CSADATGARDGYGYTF. In nucleotides, the CDR3 is TGCAGTGCGGACGCGACAGGGGCTAGAGATGGCTATGGCTACACCTTC.

The chain has TRBV7-2 and TRBJ2-1, with TRBD2 identical over 11 bases. The CDR3 runs 16 residues. The germline V gene encodes CDR1 SGHTA and CDR2 FQGNSA. V was pared by 5 bases and J by 0 bases, with 3 bases of the junction left unmatched. The CDR3 here is CASSVGLAVSYNEQFF. CDR3 sequence (DNA): TGTGCCAGCAGCGTGGGACTAGCGGTCTCCTACAATGAGCAGTTCTTC. Variable domain in full (rest from reference TRBV7-2 and TRBJ2-1): GAGVSQSPSNKVTEKGKDVELRCDPISGHTALYWYRQSLGQGLEFLIYFQGNSAPDKSGLPSDRFSAERTGGSVSTLTIQRTQQEDSAVYLCASSVGLAVSYNEQFFGPGTRLTVL.

This clonotype was observed a handful of times. This chain connects TRBV19 to TRBJ2-1, with a tentative D call TRBD2 (6 bases). The CDR3 has 15 residues. Germline CDR1 is LNHDA and CDR2 is SQIVND (reference sequence). Trimming pared 5 bases from V and 6 bases from J, leaving 17 bases between. CDR3 loop: CASSLPGSTLNEQFF. DNA for the CDR3: TGTGCCAGTAGTTTACCCGGGAGTACCCTCAATGAGCAGTTCTTC.

The V gene is TRBV7-2, the J gene TRBJ2-5, with 8 bases matching TRBD1. The germline V gene encodes CDR1 SGHTA and CDR2 FQGNSA. CDR3 length: 14 amino acids. Trimming cost V 2 bases and J 5 bases; bases outside gene matches: 4. This CDR3 reads CASSLKRDRETQYF. The CDR3 DNA reads TGTGCCAGCAGCTTAAAACGGGACAGGGAGACCCAGTACTTC.

This clonotype was observed a handful of times. The chain carries TRBV12-3 or TRBV12-4 and TRBJ2-3; D is uncertain. This CDR3 is built from 14 residues. V dropped 6 bases and J dropped 6 bases, with 16 bases sitting between them. As DNA, the CDR3 is TGTGCCAGCAGACAACAACTCAACGTGGATACGCAGTATTTT. Translation: CASRQQLNVDTQYF.

V usage is TRBV7-2 and J usage is TRBJ2-5, with D perhaps matching TRBD1 or TRBD2 (6 bases each). The ends were cut back, 7 bases at V and 11 bases at J, with 26 bases in the middle. Germline V gives CDR1 SGHTA, CDR2 FQGNSA. This CDR3 is 15 amino acids long. CDR3 sequence: CASKGGGLNYNEQYF. For the CDR3, the DNA is TGTGCCAGCAAGGGGGGAGGACTGAACTACAATGAGCAGTACTTC.

This clonotype was recorded at least ten times. The J gene is TRBJ2-5, the V gene TRBV6-6; D perhaps matches TRBD2 (6 bases). V was shortened by 5 bases and J by 1 base, with 8 bases between the two germline ends. Germline V lookup: CDR1 MNHNY, CDR2 SVGAGI (reference sequence). The CDR3 covers 13 residues. The CDR3 DNA reads as TGTGCCAGCAGTGACGGGAGCCAAGAGACCCAGTACTTC. It translates to CASSDGSQETQYF.

The rearrangement uses TRBV20-1 and TRBJ2-7; a possible D gene is TRBD2 (5 bases). The V and J ends lost 0 bases and 1 base respectively, with 10 bases between them. Germline V gene lookup returns CDR1 DFQATT and CDR2 SNEGSKA (reference sequence). The CDR3 has 14 residues. The CDR3 region has the DNA TGCAGTGCTAGAGATCGGACTTCGTCCTACGAGCAGTACTTC. It translates to CSARDRTSSYEQYF.

This clonotype was picked up a small number of times. The rearrangement links TRBV4-1 to TRBJ1-1, with no clear D. Trimming took off 1 base at V and 0 bases at J, with 9 bases between the two ends. Germline CDR1 and CDR2: MGHRA and YSYEKL. This CDR3 region has 15 residues. CDR3 region: CASSQVTSLNTEAFF. In DNA, the CDR3 is TGCGCCAGCAGCCAAGTAACGTCACTGAACACTGAAGCTTTCTTT.

This clonotype was picked up a small number of times. The chain employs TRBV2 and TRBJ2-3, with D perhaps TRBD1 (6 bases). Looked up from germline, CDR1 is SNHLY and CDR2 is FYNNEI. V was cut by 8 bases and J by 1 base, with 13 bases left in between. The CDR3 loop spans 14 amino acids. The DNA for the CDR3 is TGTGCCAGCTGGGGACACAGGGGCACAGATACGCAGTATTTT. It translates to CASWGHRGTDTQYF.

With respect to this clonotype: Mismatch with germline at one junction end may stem from a read error. The rearrangement links TRBV27 to TRBJ2-1, with unresolved D. This CDR3 is built from 15 residues. Germline loops: CDR1 MNHEY, CDR2 SMNVEV (reference sequence). The CDR3 here is CASSSRAGYYNGQFF. The CDR3 DNA is TGTGCCAGCAGTTCCCGGGCAGGCTACTACAATGGGCAGTTCTTC.

The chain links TRBV12-3 or TRBV12-4 to TRBJ1-2, with TRBD1 matching over 8 bases. This CDR3 is 13 amino acids long. V shed 7 bases, J shed 4 bases, and the junction held 5 bases outside the gene matches. The CDR3 sequence is CASNRDRSYGYTF. The CDR3 DNA reads TGTGCCAGCAATCGGGACAGGAGCTATGGCTACACCTTC.

The chain uses TRBV20-1 and TRBJ2-1, with 9 bases fitting TRBD2. The V and J ends lost 5 bases and 9 bases, in that order; junction bases with no gene match: 8. The CDR3 runs 13 residues. The germline V gene has CDR1 DFQATT and CDR2 SNEGSKA (reference sequence). The CDR3 coding sequence is TGCAGTGCTGTAGCGGGAGCTCCGTCTGAGCAGTTCTTC. Protein product: CSAVAGAPSEQFF.

There are a few counts of this clonotype. The chain recombines TRBV13 with TRBJ1-1; 9 positions agree with TRBD1. This CDR3 is 15 amino acids long. J lost 5 bases, V lost 5 bases, and 9 bases had no gene match. Looked up from germline, CDR1 is PRHDT and CDR2 is FYEKMQ (reference sequence). CDR3 nucleotides: TGTGCCAGCAGCCGAACCGGGACAGGGAGGACTGAAGCTTTCTTT. Translation: CASSRTGTGRTEAFF.

A few counts support this clonotype. V and J are TRBV12-3 or TRBV12-4 and TRBJ2-3; 9 bases map to TRBD2. The CDR3 is 15 amino acids. With 7 bases clipped from V and 1 base from J, the junction kept 6 bases outside the gene matches. CDR3 sequence (DNA): TGTGCCAGCACCACAGGACTAGCGCGCACAGATACGCAGTATTTT. Protein sequence: CASTTGLARTDTQYF.

The rearrangement joins TRBV6-1 to TRBJ2-1; no clear D gene. V lost 3 bases and J lost 2, with 14 bases in between. Germline-derived CDR1 and CDR2 are MNHNS and SASEGT. There are 16 residues in the CDR3. The CDR3 nucleotides read TGTGCCAGCAGTGATTTTAGCATCCCTCCCTACAATGAGCAGTTCTTC. It yields the protein CASSDFSIPPYNEQFF.